The rows below give T cell receptor beta chains drawn from one sample of a study of cytomegalovirus exposure and HLA in healthy donors. Data came from immunoSEQ multiplex PCR; TCRdb stores just in-frame clones and leaves some out. The sample yields about 60,000 clones, around three quarters seen once. The sample consisted of PBMCs. Every receptor here comes from a woman aged 55-70 years in good health and CMV-seropositive. The CDR3 runs from the conserved cysteine through the conserved F or W. The order of the fields is CDR3 DNA, CDR3 protein, J gene, D gene, V gene, clone size. The D gene is left open where the match is weak. Clone size is shown for a subset of rows, as once, few, many or a class of expanded clone.

CDR3 DNA: TGTGCCAGCAGCTTTTTTATAGGACAGACCAACACTGAAGCTTTCTTT; CDR3 protein: CASSFFIGQTNTEAFF; J gene: TRBJ1-1; D gene: NA; V gene: TRBV5-4; clone size: few
CDR3 DNA: TGTGCCAGCAGGGGACAGTCAAGCTCCTACGAGCAGTACTTC; CDR3 protein: CASRGQSSSYEQYF; J gene: TRBJ2-7; D gene: TRBD1; V gene: TRBV27; clone size: NA
CDR3 DNA: TGTGCCAGCAGCTTAAGACAGCTGACTTATGGCTACACCTTC; CDR3 protein: CASSLRQLTYGYTF; J gene: TRBJ1-2; D gene: NA; V gene: TRBV7-2; clone size: NA
CDR3 DNA: TGTGCCAGTAGTCAGCCAGCGTACCAAGAGACCCAGTACTTC; CDR3 protein: CASSQPAYQETQYF; J gene: TRBJ2-5; D gene: NA; V gene: TRBV19; clone size: NA
CDR3 DNA: TGCGCCAGCAGCTTGGGGGGCAGCACGGAGACCCAGTACTTC; CDR3 protein: CASSLGGSTETQYF; J gene: TRBJ2-5; D gene: NA; V gene: TRBV5-1; clone size: NA
CDR3 DNA: TGCAGCGTTTCGGGGAGACCTGAGGCTTTCTTT; CDR3 protein: CSVSGRPEAFF; J gene: TRBJ1-1; D gene: NA; V gene: TRBV29-1; clone size: NA
CDR3 DNA: TGTGCCAGCAGCGGCAGGGGAAAGAACACTGAAGCTTTCTTT; CDR3 protein: CASSGRGKNTEAFF; J gene: TRBJ1-1; D gene: NA; V gene: TRBV28; clone size: NA
CDR3 DNA: TGCGCCAGCAGCCAAGTCTGGCGGGGGGAAGAGACCCAGTACTTC; CDR3 protein: CASSQVWRGEETQYF; J gene: TRBJ2-5; D gene: TRBD2; V gene: TRBV4-3; clone size: NA
CDR3 DNA: TGTGCCAGCAGCTCCCAGGTAGCGGGGGCCCCCGGGGAGCTGTTTTTT; CDR3 protein: CASSSQVAGAPGELFF; J gene: TRBJ2-2; D gene: TRBD2; V gene: TRBV7-2; clone size: NA
CDR3 DNA: TGTGCCAGCAGTTCGGGACAGGGGGCGTTCAATCAGCCCCAGCATTTT; CDR3 protein: CASSSGQGAFNQPQHF; J gene: TRBJ1-5; D gene: TRBD1; V gene: TRBV6-5; clone size: NA
CDR3 DNA: TGTGCCAGCAGCCCTGGGGATAGCGGGGGTTCCGGCGATGAGCAGTTCTTC; CDR3 protein: CASSPGDSGGSGDEQFF; J gene: TRBJ2-1; D gene: TRBD2; V gene: TRBV11-3; clone size: NA
CDR3 DNA: TGTGCCAGCAGCCAAGATTCGGCGGGTAACACCGGGGAGCTGTTTTTT; CDR3 protein: CASSQDSAGNTGELFF; J gene: TRBJ2-2; D gene: NA; V gene: TRBV14; clone size: once
CDR3 DNA: TGTGCTAGTGGTTCAGGGACAGGGGACACCGGGGAGCTGTTTTTT; CDR3 protein: CASGSGTGDTGELFF; J gene: TRBJ2-2; D gene: TRBD1; V gene: TRBV12-5; clone size: NA
CDR3 DNA: TGTGCCAGCAGCTCCCCGGCGACAGGGGGCAGATATTCACCCCTCCACTTT; CDR3 protein: CASSSPATGGRYSPLHF; J gene: TRBJ1-6; D gene: TRBD1; V gene: TRBV7-9; clone size: few
CDR3 DNA: TGTGCCACCCATCCCGTCGGGGGGAACACTGAAGCTTTCTTT; CDR3 protein: CATHPVGGNTEAFF; J gene: TRBJ1-1; D gene: NA; V gene: TRBV19; clone size: NA
CDR3 DNA: TGTGCCAGCAGCCCGCGGGACAGGATTCGGGACGAGCAGTACTTC; CDR3 protein: CASSPRDRIRDEQYF; J gene: TRBJ2-7; D gene: TRBD1; V gene: TRBV5-6; clone size: NA
CDR3 DNA: TGTGCCAGCAGTATACAAGAGACCCAGTACTTC; CDR3 protein: CASSIQETQYF; J gene: TRBJ2-5; D gene: NA; V gene: TRBV5-6; clone size: NA
CDR3 DNA: TGTGCTAGTGGTCCTGCAGTTGGCTACGAGCAGTACTTC; CDR3 protein: CASGPAVGYEQYF; J gene: TRBJ2-7; D gene: NA; V gene: TRBV12-5; clone size: NA
CDR3 DNA: TGTGCCAGCAGTTTACTCCCGGGGTCCTCCGGGCAGCCCCAGCATTTT; CDR3 protein: CASSLLPGSSGQPQHF; J gene: TRBJ1-5; D gene: NA; V gene: TRBV27; clone size: once
CDR3 DNA: TGCGCCAGCAGCTTGGCCAGGGACTCCGAGCAGTACTTC; CDR3 protein: CASSLARDSEQYF; J gene: TRBJ2-7; D gene: NA; V gene: TRBV5-1; clone size: few
CDR3 DNA: TGTGCCAGCAGTGAATTTCTGACAGGGAGCACTGAAGCTTTCTTT; CDR3 protein: CASSEFLTGSTEAFF; J gene: TRBJ1-1; D gene: TRBD1; V gene: TRBV25-1; clone size: NA
CDR3 DNA: TGTGCCAGCACCTCCACCTGGGGCGGTGGGGAAAAACTGTTTTTT; CDR3 protein: CASTSTWGGGEKLFF; J gene: TRBJ1-4; D gene: NA; V gene: TRBV18; clone size: few
CDR3 DNA: TGTGCCAGCAGTGAAGACGGGGAGCAGTACTTC; CDR3 protein: CASSEDGEQYF; J gene: TRBJ2-7; D gene: NA; V gene: TRBV2; clone size: NA
CDR3 DNA: TGTGCCAGCAGCGTCCGGGACAGGGGACTTGAAGCTTTCTTT; CDR3 protein: CASSVRDRGLEAFF; J gene: TRBJ1-1; D gene: TRBD1; V gene: TRBV5-8; clone size: NA
CDR3 DNA: TGTGCCAGCAGCGCCGCGGGGGGGGATAGGGCTTCACCCCTCCACTTT; CDR3 protein: CASSAAGGDRASPLHF; J gene: TRBJ1-6; D gene: NA; V gene: TRBV9; clone size: NA
CDR3 DNA: TGTGCCAGCAGCCCATGGCCGAGGACAGGGGTCCTCCCAGGTGAAAAACTGTTTTTT; CDR3 protein: CASSPWPRTGVLPGEKLFF; J gene: TRBJ1-4; D gene: TRBD1; V gene: TRBV7-6; clone size: NA
CDR3 DNA: TGTGCCAGCAGTGAGCAGGGGGCGGGAGGCAATCAGCCCCAGCATTTT; CDR3 protein: CASSEQGAGGNQPQHF; J gene: TRBJ1-5; D gene: TRBD1; V gene: TRBV6-1; clone size: NA
CDR3 DNA: TGTGCCAGCAGCTTAGGGACAGTGAGTTATCAGCCCCAGCATTTT; CDR3 protein: CASSLGTVSYQPQHF; J gene: TRBJ1-5; D gene: TRBD1; V gene: TRBV5-5; clone size: once
CDR3 DNA: TGTGCCAGCAGCGGCCGGGACACCTTCTACGAGCAGTACTTC; CDR3 protein: CASSGRDTFYEQYF; J gene: TRBJ2-7; D gene: NA; V gene: TRBV5-4; clone size: NA
CDR3 DNA: TGCGCCAGCAGCCACCCACCAAATCGACAGGACTACTATGGCTACACCTTC; CDR3 protein: CASSHPPNRQDYYGYTF; J gene: TRBJ1-2; D gene: NA; V gene: TRBV4-1; clone size: NA
CDR3 DNA: TGTGCCAGCAGTACCAACAGGGCTGGGGCCAACGTCCTGACTTTC; CDR3 protein: CASSTNRAGANVLTF; J gene: TRBJ2-6; D gene: NA; V gene: TRBV6-5; clone size: NA
CDR3 DNA: TGTGCCAGCCAGAGAACAGATCCCTCGAACACCGGGGAGCTGTTTTTT; CDR3 protein: CASQRTDPSNTGELFF; J gene: TRBJ2-2; D gene: NA; V gene: TRBV12-1; clone size: few
CDR3 DNA: TGTGCTAGCAGCTTAGGCAGCGGAGCCAACACCATCACCGGGGAGCTGTTTTTT; CDR3 protein: CASSLGSGANTITGELFF; J gene: TRBJ2-2; D gene: NA; V gene: TRBV7-7; clone size: NA
CDR3 DNA: TGCGCCAGCAGGTTAGCGGGGGGGACCTACAATGAGCAGTTCTTC; CDR3 protein: CASRLAGGTYNEQFF; J gene: TRBJ2-1; D gene: TRBD2; V gene: TRBV5-1; clone size: NA
CDR3 DNA: TGTGCCAGCAGCTTACAGGGGAATCAGCCCCAGCATTTT; CDR3 protein: CASSLQGNQPQHF; J gene: TRBJ1-5; D gene: NA; V gene: TRBV7-9; clone size: NA
CDR3 DNA: TGTGCCAGCCTAGGGGTCTCAAACTATGGCTACACCTTC; CDR3 protein: CASLGVSNYGYTF; J gene: TRBJ1-2; D gene: NA; V gene: TRBV19; clone size: NA
CDR3 DNA: TGTGCCAGCTCAAGTACCGGGACAGGGGGTGAAAAACTGTTTTTT; CDR3 protein: CASSSTGTGGEKLFF; J gene: TRBJ1-4; D gene: TRBD1; V gene: TRBV18; clone size: NA
CDR3 DNA: TGTGCCAGCAGTGTAGGACAGGGCGGCAATCAGCCCCAGCATTTT; CDR3 protein: CASSVGQGGNQPQHF; J gene: TRBJ1-5; D gene: TRBD1; V gene: TRBV2; clone size: NA
CDR3 DNA: TGCGCCAGCAGCCTAAGACATAACACCGGGGAGCTGTTTTTT; CDR3 protein: CASSLRHNTGELFF; J gene: TRBJ2-2; D gene: NA; V gene: TRBV5-1; clone size: NA
CDR3 DNA: TGTGCCAGCAGCAGCGGCGGACAGGACACTGAAGCTTTCTTT; CDR3 protein: CASSSGGQDTEAFF; J gene: TRBJ1-1; D gene: TRBD1; V gene: TRBV6-6; clone size: NA
CDR3 DNA: TGTGCCAGCAGTCAATATCCGCCGGGACAGGGGGCCTTTTATGGCTACACCTTC; CDR3 protein: CASSQYPPGQGAFYGYTF; J gene: TRBJ1-2; D gene: TRBD1; V gene: TRBV27; clone size: few
CDR3 DNA: TGTGCCATCCAGACTCGGACTAGCGGCTACGAGCAGTACTTC; CDR3 protein: CAIQTRTSGYEQYF; J gene: TRBJ2-7; D gene: TRBD2; V gene: TRBV6-1; clone size: NA
CDR3 DNA: TGTGCCAGTAGCACCCTTGGGACAGGGGTTAACTATGGCTACACCTTC; CDR3 protein: CASSTLGTGVNYGYTF; J gene: TRBJ1-2; D gene: TRBD1; V gene: TRBV19; clone size: NA
CDR3 DNA: TGCAGTGTCCCCGTGGGGGGTGGCGCTTTCTTT; CDR3 protein: CSVPVGGGAFF; J gene: TRBJ1-1; D gene: NA; V gene: TRBV20-1; clone size: NA
CDR3 DNA: TGCGCCAGCAGTGGTCAGGGGGCCAGAAACACCATATATTTT; CDR3 protein: CASSGQGARNTIYF; J gene: TRBJ1-3; D gene: TRBD1; V gene: TRBV10-2; clone size: NA
CDR3 DNA: TGTGCCACCACCCTAGGACACCCGACTGAAGCTTTCTTT; CDR3 protein: CATTLGHPTEAFF; J gene: TRBJ1-1; D gene: NA; V gene: TRBV6-1; clone size: NA
CDR3 DNA: TGCGCCAGCAGCTTGGTTTCCCAGAAAGAGACCCAGTACTTC; CDR3 protein: CASSLVSQKETQYF; J gene: TRBJ2-5; D gene: NA; V gene: TRBV5-1; clone size: few
CDR3 DNA: TGTGCCAGCTCACCCGGGACTAGCGGGGTGGAGACCCAGTACTTC; CDR3 protein: CASSPGTSGVETQYF; J gene: TRBJ2-5; D gene: TRBD2; V gene: TRBV18; clone size: NA
CDR3 DNA: TGCGCCAGCAGCCCTTTTGCCGGTCCTACCCGCTACGAGCAGTACTTC; CDR3 protein: CASSPFAGPTRYEQYF; J gene: TRBJ2-7; D gene: NA; V gene: TRBV4-1; clone size: NA
CDR3 DNA: TGTGCCAGTAGAATGACAGGTTTGAACTATGGCTACACCTTC; CDR3 protein: CASRMTGLNYGYTF; J gene: TRBJ1-2; D gene: NA; V gene: TRBV19; clone size: few
CDR3 DNA: TGTGCCAGCAGCCCAGGGACTAGCGGGGGGGCAGACATTCAGTACTTC; CDR3 protein: CASSPGTSGGADIQYF; J gene: TRBJ2-4; D gene: TRBD2; V gene: TRBV7-2; clone size: NA
CDR3 DNA: TGTGCCAGCAGCATCATGACAGGACTGAACACTGAAGCTTTCTTT; CDR3 protein: CASSIMTGLNTEAFF; J gene: TRBJ1-1; D gene: NA; V gene: TRBV7-2; clone size: NA
CDR3 DNA: TGCGCCGGACGAAACGGGACACCAGGCACTGGAAACACCATATATTTT; CDR3 protein: CAGRNGTPGTGNTIYF; J gene: TRBJ1-3; D gene: NA; V gene: TRBV5-1; clone size: NA
CDR3 DNA: TGTGCCAGCAGCTATGTAGGGGGGAACACTGAAGCTTTCTTT; CDR3 protein: CASSYVGGNTEAFF; J gene: TRBJ1-1; D gene: NA; V gene: TRBV6-5; clone size: NA
CDR3 DNA: TGTGCCAGCAGCTTAGTCGGACAGTTGAACACTGAAGCTTTCTTT; CDR3 protein: CASSLVGQLNTEAFF; J gene: TRBJ1-1; D gene: NA; V gene: TRBV7-2; clone size: NA
CDR3 DNA: TGTGCCAGCAGTATAGAGGCCGAAGGTGGAAATACGCAGTATTTT; CDR3 protein: CASSIEAEGGNTQYF; J gene: TRBJ2-3; D gene: NA; V gene: TRBV13; clone size: NA
CDR3 DNA: TGTTCCAGCAGCCCTCGAGCCTCGAACTATGGCTACACCTTC; CDR3 protein: CSSSPRASNYGYTF; J gene: TRBJ1-2; D gene: NA; V gene: TRBV7-9; clone size: few